This T cell receptor beta chain stems from a study of T cells after yellow fever vaccination. Concerning this clonotype itself: Antigen unknown.

Study-level points and caveats: Clonotypes shared by both compartments, CD4 and CD8, made up a small share. Boosting was followed by the reappearance of most primary-vaccination clones (96% CD4, 70% to 90% CD8). Bulk-population clonotypes that are abundant could appear as contaminants in FACS-sorted repertoires. Although the secondary response was weaker, it peaked faster, at day 5 versus 15.

The germline V gene encodes CDR1 MNHEY and CDR2 SVGEGT. V was cut by 0 bases and J by 1 base, with 16 bases left in between. The CDR3 has 18 amino acids. TCRdb re-called the 5' RACE reads with MiXCR, one entry per CDR3 protein. The top ten hold less than 20% of the sample, which has approximately 510,000 distinct CDR3 sequences, 21% seen once. This TCR was recovered from a man in his late teens or twenties who received the YFV17D yellow fever vaccine. This sample comprised PBMCs, obtained approximately 22 days after the first yellow fever vaccination. This rearrangement joins TRBV6-2 or TRBV6-3 to TRBJ2-1; a possible D gene is TRBD1 (6 bases). CDR3 nucleotides: TGTGCCAGCAGTTACTCGATGTCTGTGGGACAATCCTACAATGAGCAGTTCTTC. Residues: CASSYSMSVGQSYNEQFF.